The 7 T cell receptor beta chains reported below all come from one sample, sequenced in a study of glioma-infiltrating T cells. TCR alpha and beta CDR3 regions were amplified from RNA using iRepertoire nested multiplex PCR. In TCRdb, the multiplex PCR reads were re-called with MiXCR into one record per CDR3 protein. The sample has around 150,000 distinct CDR3 sequences; about two fifths are singletons. The sample taken for sequencing was glioma tissue, nonneoplastic brain tissue, or PBMCs (not recorded which). These TCRs come from a human donor with low-grade glioma or glioblastoma, undergoing nonglioma brain surgery, or in good health (not recorded which).

This clonotype occurred many times. The gene calls are TRBV6-6 and TRBJ2-1; 16 bases are shared with TRBD2. Per germline, CDR1 MNHNY and CDR2 SVGAGI (reference sequence). Trimming at V came to 2 bases and at J to 9 bases, leaving 7 bases not matched to a gene. This CDR3 is built from 17 residues. CDR3 in DNA: TGTGCCAGCAGTTACCCGGGACTAGCGGGAGGGCCTACTGAGCAGTTCTTC. Translation gives CASSYPGLAGGPTEQFF.

The chain links TRBV6-4 to TRBJ2-7, with D perhaps TRBD1 (5 bases). CDR1 is MRHNA, CDR2 SNTAGT, per germline. The CDR3 loop spans 16 amino acids. V gave up 7 bases and J gave up 1 base, with 20 bases separating them. The CDR3 coding sequence is TGTGCCAGCACCCCACGGGTACAGGAATGTTCCTACGAGCAGTACTTC. Its protein is CASTPRVQECSYEQYF.

V is TRBV7-3 and J is TRBJ2-3; D call uncertain. Germline CDR1 and CDR2: SGHTA and FQGTGA. Trimming removed 2 bases at V and 2 bases at J, with 8 bases between. The CDR3 is made up of 14 amino acids. DNA for the CDR3: TGTGCCAGCAGCTTAGAAGGAAACACAGATACGCAGTATTTT. Its protein product is CASSLEGNTDTQYF.

The J gene is TRBJ2-7, the V gene TRBV7-2; weak D call: TRBD1 (6 bases). V was trimmed by 2 bases and J by 7 bases, leaving 12 bases between them. Germline V gene sequence: CDR1 SGHTA, CDR2 FQGNSA. This CDR3 has 13 residues. The CDR3 DNA follows: TGTGCCAGCAGCTTAAACAGGGACCAAGAGCAGTACTTC. Translation: CASSLNRDQEQYF. The full variable domain, in which reference TRBV7-2 and TRBJ2-7 provide the parts outside the CDR3, is GAGVSQSPSNKVTEKGKDVELRCDPISGHTALYWYRQSLGQGLEFLIYFQGNSAPDKSGLPSDRFSAERTGGSVSTLTIQRTQQEDSAVYLCASSLNRDQEQYFGPGTRLTVT.

V is TRBV20-1 and J is TRBJ1-5; D is uncertain. V was trimmed by 2 bases and J by 0 bases, leaving 11 bases between them. The germline gives CDR1 DFQATT, CDR2 SNEGSKA (reference sequence). CDR3 size: 15 residues. The CDR3 loop is CSARLQESSNQPQHF. CDR3 nucleotide sequence: TGCAGTGCTAGACTCCAGGAGTCTAGCAATCAGCCCCAGCATTTT.

There are many counts of this clonotype. The V gene is TRBV6-1, the J gene TRBJ2-7; TRBD2 matches 7 bases. The germline gives CDR1 MNHNS, CDR2 SASEGT. V was clipped by 6 bases and J by 6 bases; unmatched bases: 5. The CDR3 is 12 amino acids. CDR3 loop: CASRHGGIEQYF. CDR3 bases: TGTGCCAGCAGACACGGGGGGATCGAGCAGTACTTC.

This clonotype showed up just a few times. The V call is TRBV11-2, the J call TRBJ2-1; 8 nucleotides agree with TRBD1. The V segment lost 3 bases and the J segment 2 bases; nucleotides outside the gene matches: 9. Germline CDR1 SGHAT, CDR2 FQNNGV. This CDR3 is built from 17 residues. The CDR3 DNA reads as TGTGCCAGCAGCTTTCGGACCGGGACAGGAACCTACAATGAGCAGTTCTTC. As protein: CASSFRTGTGTYNEQFF.